This TCR beta chain appears in the sequencing data of a study of kidney transplant recipient with SARS-CoV-2 infection. TCRdb analysed the reads with MiXCR anew, one entry per CDR3 protein. In the table there are about 240,000 distinct CDR3 sequences, 29% of which are singletons. This clonotype was detected only once. Given a much more abundant clone one base away, this may be a read error. This TCR was sampled from a male patient aged 30 to 39 who had COVID-19 and was a kidney transplant recipient. The T cells may partly be graft donor cells. The input for sequencing was a blood sample, taken at baseline and on roughly day 110 from a kidney transplant recipient.

Here the CDR3 DNA reads TGTGCCAGCAGCAGTTCGCAGGTCGTTAGAAAGACCTATGGCTACACCTTC. Residues: CASSSSQVVRKTYGYTF. The chain links TRBV16 to TRBJ1-2; D call uncertain. From germline, CDR1 is KGHSY and CDR2 FQNENV. The ends were cut back, 5 bases at V and 4 bases at J, with 23 bases in the middle. CDR3 length: 17 amino acids.